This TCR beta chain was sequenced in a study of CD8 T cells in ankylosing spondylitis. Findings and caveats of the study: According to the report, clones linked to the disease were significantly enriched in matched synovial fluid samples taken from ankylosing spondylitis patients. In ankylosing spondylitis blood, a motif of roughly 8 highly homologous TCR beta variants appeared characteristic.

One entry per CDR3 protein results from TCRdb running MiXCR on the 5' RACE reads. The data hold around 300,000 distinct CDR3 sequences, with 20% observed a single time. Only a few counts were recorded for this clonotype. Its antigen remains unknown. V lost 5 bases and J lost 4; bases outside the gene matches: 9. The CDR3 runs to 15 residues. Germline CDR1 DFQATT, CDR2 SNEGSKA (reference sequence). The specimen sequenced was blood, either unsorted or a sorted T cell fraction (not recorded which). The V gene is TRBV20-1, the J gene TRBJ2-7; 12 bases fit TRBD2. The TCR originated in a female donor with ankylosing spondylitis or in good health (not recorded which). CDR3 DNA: TGCAGTGCTGATCCTGGACTAGCGGGAAGTTACGAGCAGTACTTC. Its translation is CSADPGLAGSYEQYF.